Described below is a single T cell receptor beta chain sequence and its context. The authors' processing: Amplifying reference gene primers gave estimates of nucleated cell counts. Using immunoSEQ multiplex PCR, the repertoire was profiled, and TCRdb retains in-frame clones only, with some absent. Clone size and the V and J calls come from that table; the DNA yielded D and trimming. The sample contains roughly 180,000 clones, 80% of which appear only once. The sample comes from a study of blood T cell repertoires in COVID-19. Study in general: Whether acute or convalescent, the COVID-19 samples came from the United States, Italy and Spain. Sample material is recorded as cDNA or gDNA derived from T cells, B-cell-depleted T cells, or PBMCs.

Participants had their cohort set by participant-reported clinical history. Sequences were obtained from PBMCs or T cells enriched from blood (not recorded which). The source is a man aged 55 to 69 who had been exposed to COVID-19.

The CDR3: CASSGTSGGNEQFF. In DNA form, the CDR3 reads TGTGCCAGCAGTGGGACTAGCGGGGGCAATGAGCAGTTCTTC. J is TRBJ2-1 and V is TRBV2; 13 nucleotides line up with TRBD2. Germline trimming cut 4 bases from V and 6 bases from J; bases unmatched to any gene: 0. Germline CDR1 is SNHLY and CDR2 is FYNNEI. The CDR3 runs to 14 residues. Supplemented by reference TRBV2 and TRBJ2-1, the full variable domain reads EPEVTQTPSHQVTQMGQEVILRCVPISNHLYFYWYRQILGQKVEFLVSFYNNEISEKSEIFDDQFSVERPDGSNFTLKIRSTKLEDSAMYFCASSGTSGGNEQFFGPGTRLTVL.